Below are 2 T cell receptor beta chains sequenced from a single sample in a study of T cell repertoires and HLA-DP antigens. For these TCRs, the target antigens are not known. The protocol was immunoSEQ multiplex PCR, while the TCRdb copy is restricted to in-frame clones and leaves out a portion. The table has fewer than 75,000 clones, about four fifths seen once. Sequenced: CD4+ T cells from PBMCs. The receptors were sampled from a man in his sixties in good health and CMV-seronegative.

The genes are TRBV10-2 and TRBJ1-6; TRBD1 agrees at 8 bases. Germline assignment: CDR1 WSHSY and CDR2 SAAADI. V dropped 3 bases and J dropped 6; count of bases not matched to a gene: 4. The CDR3 has 15 amino acids. This chain's CDR3 is CASSDSGQGNSPLHF. The CDR3 DNA reads as TGCGCCAGCAGTGACTCCGGACAGGGTAATTCACCCCTCCACTTT.

The chain has TRBV6-5 and TRBJ1-6, with 8 positions matching TRBD1. From germline, CDR1 is MNHEY and CDR2 SVGAGI. CDR3 length: 15 residues. V lost 9 bases to trimming and J lost 4 bases; unmatched junction nucleotides: 8. CDR3 DNA: TGTGCCAGTTCCAGGGGGCATGGTTATAATTCACCCCTCCACTTT. Its protein is CASSRGHGYNSPLHF.